One and the same sample provided the 15 T cell receptor beta chains below, sequenced in a study of control samples from healthy donors and cancer patients. Produced via immunoSEQ multiplex PCR; TCRdb's table is partial and in-frame only. The sample has around 31,000 clones; approximately 93% are singletons. Sequenced: blood. These receptors originate from a man aged 55 to 70 in good health.

The chain uses TRBV4-3 and TRBJ1-2; D might be TRBD1 (6 bases). The V end was cut by 0 bases, the J end by 0 bases, with 8 bases between. The CDR3 totals 15 residues. Germline V gene data show CDR1 as LGHNA and CDR2 as YSLEER. The CDR3 here is CASSQDDRSNYGYTF. CDR3 coding DNA: TGCGCCAGCAGCCAAGACGACAGGTCTAACTATGGCTACACCTTC.

The CDR3 nucleotides read TGTGCCAGTAGTCCAGGCTCTACTGGAAACACCATATATTTT. It specifies CASSPGSTGNTIYF. V is TRBV19 and J is TRBJ1-3; D not certain. The CDR3 is 14 amino acids. CDR1 and CDR2 (germline): LNHDA, SQIVND (reference sequence). V was shortened by 5 bases and J by 2 bases, with 10 bases between the two germline ends.

The chain uses TRBV6-5 and TRBJ2-1; 7 nucleotides line up with TRBD1. Germline V gene lookup returns CDR1 MNHEY and CDR2 SVGAGI. The CDR3 sequence is 11 residues long. Unmatched junction bases numbered 4, after V lost 11 bases and J lost 6 bases. CDR3 bases: TGTGCCGCCTGGACAGGCAATGAGCAGTTCTTC. Protein: CAAWTGNEQFF.

The chain carries TRBV11-2 and TRBJ2-7, with 10 positions matching TRBD2. V lost 5 bases and J lost 2; bases outside the gene matches: 6. Germline assignment: CDR1 SGHAT and CDR2 FQNNGV. There are 15 residues in the CDR3. DNA of the CDR3: TGTGCCAGCAGCCCCGGACTAGCGGTGACCTACGAGCAGTACTTC. The encoded protein is CASSPGLAVTYEQYF. The variable domain in full, with the rest retrieved from reference TRBV11-2 and TRBJ2-7, is EAGVAQSPRYKIIEKRQSVAFWCNPISGHATLYWYQQILGQGPKLLIQFQNNGVVDDSQLPKDRFSAERLKGVDSTLKIQPAKLEDSAVYLCASSPGLAVTYEQYFGPGTRLTVT.

This rearrangement joins TRBV7-9 to TRBJ1-3; 12 nucleotides match TRBD1. V shed 5 bases and J 2 bases; nucleotides not matched to a gene: 1. This CDR3 is built from 15 residues. Germline V lookup: CDR1 SEHNR, CDR2 FQNEAQ (reference sequence). DNA of the CDR3: TGTGCCAGCAGCGGGACAGGGGGCGCTGGAAACACCATATATTTT. Residues: CASSGTGGAGNTIYF. The entire variable domain, with the rest obtained from reference TRBV7-9 and TRBJ1-3, is as follows: DTGVSQNPRHKITKRGQNVTFRCDPISEHNRLYWYRQTLGQGPEFLTYFQNEAQLEKSRLLSDRFSAERPKGSFSTLEIQRTEQGDSAMYLCASSGTGGAGNTIYFGEGSWLTVV.

The genes are TRBV5-5 and TRBJ2-2; 7 bases fit TRBD1. V was pared by 4 bases and J by 4 bases, with 10 bases of the junction left unmatched. The CDR3 totals 16 residues. Germline V gene lookup returns CDR1 SGHKS and CDR2 YYEKEE (reference sequence). The CDR3 sequence is CASSPEQGSFTGELFF. The DNA of the CDR3 is TGTGCCAGCAGCCCAGAACAGGGGAGTTTCACCGGGGAGCTGTTTTTT.

This chain uses TRBV5-1 with TRBJ2-5; D gene unclear. The germline CDR1 and CDR2 sequences are SGHRS and YFSETQ. This CDR3 is 11 amino acids long. Trimming shortened V by 4 bases and J by 2 bases, and 3 bases separated the two germline ends. The CDR3: CASSQQETQYF. The CDR3 nucleotides are TGCGCCAGCAGCCAGCAAGAGACCCAGTACTTC.

This chain links TRBV30 with TRBJ2-3; 11 nucleotides align to TRBD2. Germline V CDR1 and CDR2: GTSNPN, SVGIG (reference sequence). The CDR3 sequence is 17 residues long. V shed 2 bases and J 5 bases; nucleotides not matched to a gene: 12. The DNA for the CDR3 is TGTGCCTGGAGTCCCAGACTTAGCGGGGGGGCCAGAGATACGCAGTATTTT. Translated, it gives CAWSPRLSGGARDTQYF.

The chain links TRBV7-2 to TRBJ2-3; D not certain. Trimming left V 1 base short and J 2 bases short, with 10 bases between. There are 15 residues in the CDR3. CDR1 is SGHTA and CDR2 is FQGNSA in the germline V gene. For the CDR3, the DNA is TGTGCCAGCAGCTTAGGGCCCGGTCTCACAGATACGCAGTATTTT. Translation gives CASSLGPGLTDTQYF. Together with reference TRBV7-2 and TRBJ2-3, the CDR3 gives the full variable domain: GAGVSQSPSNKVTEKGKDVELRCDPISGHTALYWYRQSLGQGLEFLIYFQGNSAPDKSGLPSDRFSAERTGGSVSTLTIQRTQQEDSAVYLCASSLGPGLTDTQYFGPGTRLTVL.

The rearrangement uses TRBV6-4 and TRBJ1-5; TRBD1 is a possible D gene (5 bases). In germline, CDR1 is MRHNA, CDR2 SNTAGT. This CDR3 has 12 amino acids. V lost 4 bases, J lost 11 bases, and 12 bases lay in between. The CDR3 here is CASSGQGEAQHF. The CDR3, as DNA: TGTGCCAGCAGTGGCCAGGGAGAGGCCCAGCATTTT.

The genes are TRBV14 and TRBJ1-2, with 8 bases fitting TRBD1. Trimming cost V 3 bases and J 5 bases; bases outside gene matches: 8. The CDR3 is 15 residues long. Germline values: CDR1 SGHDN, CDR2 FVKESK. CDR3 bases: TGTGCCAGCAGCCATCTCCCCGGACAGGGATATGGCTACACCTTC. Translated: CASSHLPGQGYGYTF.

This chain links TRBV6-6 with TRBJ1-2, with 10 nucleotides matching TRBD1. The CDR3 loop spans 13 amino acids. In germline, CDR1 is MNHNY, CDR2 SVGAGI (reference sequence). V was pared by 5 bases and J by 8 bases, with 5 bases of the junction left unmatched. CDR3 nucleotides: TGTGCCAGCAGTGCCGGGACAGGGGCGGGCTACACCTTC. Its translation: CASSAGTGAGYTF.

V usage is TRBV30 and J usage is TRBJ1-5, with D hard to call. The V end was cut by 0 bases, the J end by 0 bases, with 6 bases between. This CDR3 has 14 amino acids. Germline lookup yields CDR1 GTSNPN and CDR2 SVGIG (reference sequence). Here the CDR3 reads CAWSVFNSNQPQHF. DNA of the CDR3: TGTGCCTGGAGTGTTTTCAATAGCAATCAGCCCCAGCATTTT.

V is TRBV7-2 and J is TRBJ1-1; D is ambiguous. V was pared by 5 bases and J by 0 bases, with 22 bases between. The germline V gene has CDR1 SGHTA and CDR2 FQGNSA. The CDR3 extends over 18 amino acids. CDR3 protein: CASSLRTLPGGLNTEAFF. The DNA of the CDR3 is TGTGCCAGCAGCCTACGGACCTTACCCGGAGGTTTGAACACTGAAGCTTTCTTT.

The CDR3 sequence is CASRLALFPYEQYF. CDR3 nucleotide sequence: TGTGCAAGTCGCTTAGCTCTGTTCCCCTACGAGCAGTACTTC. The chain is built from TRBV12-2 and TRBJ2-7; no check of the table's D call, TRBD2, against the DNA was made. TRBV12-2 is marked as a pseudogene. This CDR3 is 14 amino acids long.